One sample yielded the 19 T cell receptor beta chains listed below, sequenced in a study of blood T cells in healthy people across ages (dated by TCRdb to between 2014 and 2017). The library came from 5' RACE. Sequencing relied on an Illumina HiSeq 2500. A second PCR of about 6 to 11 cycles was performed with a sample-barcoded 5' primer and a J-beta primer mix. Through fastp at Q25 and MiXCR, TCRdb rebuilt clones from the public reads, retaining in-frame beta chains. Each entry is one CDR3 protein sequence, shown with its most common DNA and genes. This sample comprises 950,000 to 1,200,000 distinct CDR3 sequences, roughly two fifths of them detected only once. Around 13% of the sample is held by the ten biggest clonotypes. The source material was blood. The receptors here all came from a man aged 18 to 29 in good health.

This chain connects TRBV10-3 to TRBJ2-3; 10 nucleotides align to TRBD2. V shed 6 bases and J 2 bases; nucleotides not matched to a gene: 5. The CDR3 has 15 amino acids. Germline V CDR1 and CDR2: ENHRY, SYGVKD. The CDR3 bases are TGTGCCATCAGGAAAGCGGGGGGGTCCACAGATACGCAGTATTTT. Translating it yields CAIRKAGGSTDTQYF.

The gene calls are TRBV12-5 and TRBJ2-2, with D possibly matching TRBD2 (6 bases). The CDR3 totals 15 residues. Between the trimmed V and J ends, which lost 0 bases and 5 bases, there was a span of 10 bases. Germline CDR1 LGHNT, CDR2 FRNRAP. The DNA of the CDR3 is TGTGCTAGTGGTTTGGTGGCTGGGGGGACCGGGGAGCTGTTTTTT. It translates to CASGLVAGGTGELFF.

This chain connects TRBV3-1 to TRBJ2-4; the D gene is possibly TRBD2 (5 bases). Germline CDR1 reads LGHDT; CDR2 reads YNNKEL (reference sequence). The CDR3 runs 13 residues. V gave up 7 bases and J gave up 13 bases, with 20 bases separating them. The DNA of the CDR3 is TGTGCCAGCACCCCTAGGACTTCCGATGAGCAGTACTTC. It yields the protein CASTPRTSDEQYF.

With regard to this clonotype: Germline is not matched at one junction end, which may reflect a read error. The V gene is TRBV29-1, the J gene TRBJ1-4; perhaps TRBD1 as D (5 bases). The germline gives CDR1 SQVTM, CDR2 ANQGSEA. The CDR3 consists of 13 residues. The CDR3 here is CGVGGATNEKLFF. Written as DNA, the CDR3 is TGCGGCGTTGGGGGGGCAACTAATGAAAAACTGTTTTTT.

The chain links TRBV19 to TRBJ1-2, with D tentatively TRBD1 (5 bases). The V and J ends lost 5 bases and 3 bases respectively, with 16 bases between them. Germline CDR1 is LNHDA and CDR2 is SQIVND (reference sequence). The CDR3 is made up of 15 amino acids. For the CDR3, the DNA is TGTGCCAGTAGTTTACAGGAAACTGAGCACTATGGCTACACCTTC. Residues: CASSLQETEHYGYTF. The full variable domain, completed using reference TRBV19 and TRBJ1-2, is DGGITQSPKYLFRKEGQNVTLSCEQNLNHDAMYWYRQDPGQGLRLIYYSQIVNDFQKGDIAEGYSVSREKKESFPLTVTSAQKNPTAFYLCASSLQETEHYGYTFGSGTRLTVV.

The genes are TRBV25-1 and TRBJ1-1, with 10 bases that match TRBD1. The CDR3 runs 15 residues. The junction had 5 bases not matched to a gene; V was cut back by 5 bases and J by 2 bases. The germline CDR1 and CDR2 sequences are MGHDK and SYGVNS. CDR3 bases: TGTGCCAGCAGTCAGGACAGGGGGGCAAACACTGAAGCTTTCTTT. Amino acid sequence: CASSQDRGANTEAFF.

Many counts were recorded for this clonotype. The V gene is TRBV6-5, the J gene TRBJ2-3; D is unresolved. The germline CDR1 and CDR2 sequences are MNHEY and SVGAGI. The length of the CDR3 is 13 residues. Trimming took off 6 bases at V and 1 base at J, with 8 bases between the two ends. CDR3 in DNA: TGTGCCAGCAGCTCCCCGGGCACAGATACGCAGTATTTT. This sequence encodes CASSSPGTDTQYF.

This clonotype was seen only a few times. This rearrangement joins TRBV5-1 to TRBJ2-1; 10 nucleotides line up with TRBD2. CDR1 and CDR2 (germline): SGHRS, YFSETQ. J was trimmed by 5 bases and V by 1 base; bases with no gene match: 6. There are 16 residues in the CDR3. The CDR3 DNA sequence: TGCGCCAGCAGCTTGTCAGCGGGGGGGCTCGACAATGAGCAGTTCTTC. As protein: CASSLSAGGLDNEQFF.

V usage is TRBV7-2 and J usage is TRBJ1-6; D not certain. CDR1 is SGHTA and CDR2 is FQGNSA in the germline V gene. V lost 1 base, J lost 6 bases, and 13 bases lay in between. CDR3 length: 16 residues. The CDR3 loop reads CASSLGLGESNSPLHF. CDR3 DNA: TGTGCCAGCAGCTTAGGATTAGGAGAAAGTAATTCACCCCTCCACTTT. Using reference TRBV7-2 and TRBJ1-6 for the parts outside the CDR3, the full variable domain is GAGVSQSPSNKVTEKGKDVELRCDPISGHTALYWYRQSLGQGLEFLIYFQGNSAPDKSGLPSDRFSAERTGGSVSTLTIQRTQQEDSAVYLCASSLGLGESNSPLHFGNGTRLTVT.

The chain's CDR3 is CSVFRTDPLLATDTQYF. CDR3 nucleotide sequence: TGCAGCGTTTTTAGGACTGATCCCCTTCTAGCCACAGATACGCAGTATTTT. J is TRBJ2-3 and V is TRBV29-1; a weak D match, TRBD2 (5 bases). Trimming took off 5 bases at V and 2 bases at J, with 23 bases between the two ends. Germline values: CDR1 SQVTM, CDR2 ANQGSEA. The CDR3 runs 17 residues.

This clonotype has only a few counts. The V call is TRBV20-1, the J call TRBJ2-7, with TRBD1 as a possible D gene (6 bases). The CDR3 has 13 amino acids. Trimming removed 0 bases at V and 10 bases at J, with 16 bases between. Germline V gene lookup returns CDR1 DFQATT and CDR2 SNEGSKA (reference sequence). The CDR3 is CSARDSTGFGQYF. Here the CDR3 DNA reads TGCAGTGCTAGAGACTCAACAGGGTTCGGACAGTACTTC.

V usage is TRBV7-2 and J usage is TRBJ1-1, with TRBD1 matching over 9 bases. Germline trimming cut 5 bases from V and 4 bases from J; bases unmatched to any gene: 5. CDR3 length: 14 residues. Germline V gives CDR1 SGHTA, CDR2 FQGNSA. The CDR3 reads CASSPTGGITEAFF. CDR3 DNA: TGTGCCAGCAGCCCCACAGGGGGCATCACTGAAGCTTTCTTT.

This clonotype was observed a few times. The chain links TRBV11-2 to TRBJ2-5; 10 bases line up with TRBD2. V trimming: 1 base; J trimming: 0 bases; junction bases outside the gene matches: 2. From germline, CDR1 is SGHAT and CDR2 FQNNGV. This CDR3 has 16 amino acids. The CDR3 region is CASSLGSGGYQETQYF. CDR3 bases: TGTGCCAGCAGCTTAGGTAGCGGGGGGTACCAAGAGACCCAGTACTTC.

This sequence joins TRBV28 and TRBJ1-6; no clear D. Germline lookup yields CDR1 MDHEN and CDR2 SYDVKM. V was pared by 6 bases and J by 7 bases, with 16 bases between. The CDR3 covers 15 residues. The CDR3 DNA is TGTGCCAGCAGACCCCGTTTGGGTCGGAATTCACCCCTCCACTTT. Its translation is CASRPRLGRNSPLHF. Complete variable domain (other parts from reference TRBV28 and TRBJ1-6): DVKVTQSSRYLVKRTGEKVFLECVQDMDHENMFWYRQDPGLGLRLIYFSYDVKMKEKGDIPEGYSVSREKKERFSLILESASTNQTSMYLCASRPRLGRNSPLHFGNGTRLTVT.

The chain links TRBV19 to TRBJ2-7, with a possible D match to TRBD1 (6 bases). CDR1 and CDR2 (germline): LNHDA, SQIVND (reference sequence). The CDR3 sequence is 15 residues long. Trimming pared 5 bases from V and 6 bases from J, leaving 20 bases between. Here the CDR3 DNA reads TGTGCCAGTAGTTCCCAGGGGATCGTTACCAGCGAGCAGTACTTC. Its translation is CASSSQGIVTSEQYF. Drawing the rest from reference TRBV19 and TRBJ2-7, the complete variable domain is DGGITQSPKYLFRKEGQNVTLSCEQNLNHDAMYWYRQDPGQGLRLIYYSQIVNDFQKGDIAEGYSVSREKKESFPLTVTSAQKNPTAFYLCASSSQGIVTSEQYFGPGTRLTVT.

J is TRBJ2-3 and V is TRBV7-7; D tentatively fits TRBD1 or TRBD2 (5 bases each). Per germline, CDR1 SSHAT and CDR2 FNYEAQ (reference sequence). CDR3 size: 17 residues. V lost 5 bases to trimming and J lost 3 bases, with 21 bases between them. CDR3 sequence: CASSHSVGVLGTDTQYF. CDR3 in DNA: TGTGCCAGCAGCCACAGCGTGGGGGTTCTTGGGACAGATACGCAGTATTTT.

The gene calls are TRBV6-1 and TRBJ1-1; TRBD1 matches at 7 bases. V lost 5 bases, J lost 2 bases, and 8 bases stayed unmatched. Germline values: CDR1 MNHNS, CDR2 SASEGT. The CDR3 has 15 amino acids. This chain's CDR3 is CASSSRRDSNTEAFF. The DNA for the CDR3 is TGTGCCAGCAGTTCCCGTCGGGACAGCAACACTGAAGCTTTCTTT.

The chain joins TRBV27 to TRBJ2-3; D gene uncertain. CDR1 MNHEY and CDR2 SMNVEV come from the germline V gene (reference sequence). This CDR3 contains 17 residues. V lost 7 bases and J lost 6, with 26 bases in between. Here the CDR3 DNA reads TGTGCCAGCATAAAATCCGCTGGGTTTCCCTTAACGGATACGCAGTATTTT. This sequence encodes CASIKSAGFPLTDTQYF.

The chain combines TRBV7-2 with TRBJ1-4; the match to TRBD1 covers 9 bases. The CDR3 is made up of 15 amino acids. After removal of 5 bases from V and 8 bases from J, the junction contained 9 bases not matched to a gene. Germline CDR1 SGHTA, CDR2 FQGNSA. In DNA, the CDR3 is TGTGCCAGCAGCCCCTGGGACAGGGAGGGCGAAAAACTGTTTTTT. This encodes CASSPWDREGEKLFF.